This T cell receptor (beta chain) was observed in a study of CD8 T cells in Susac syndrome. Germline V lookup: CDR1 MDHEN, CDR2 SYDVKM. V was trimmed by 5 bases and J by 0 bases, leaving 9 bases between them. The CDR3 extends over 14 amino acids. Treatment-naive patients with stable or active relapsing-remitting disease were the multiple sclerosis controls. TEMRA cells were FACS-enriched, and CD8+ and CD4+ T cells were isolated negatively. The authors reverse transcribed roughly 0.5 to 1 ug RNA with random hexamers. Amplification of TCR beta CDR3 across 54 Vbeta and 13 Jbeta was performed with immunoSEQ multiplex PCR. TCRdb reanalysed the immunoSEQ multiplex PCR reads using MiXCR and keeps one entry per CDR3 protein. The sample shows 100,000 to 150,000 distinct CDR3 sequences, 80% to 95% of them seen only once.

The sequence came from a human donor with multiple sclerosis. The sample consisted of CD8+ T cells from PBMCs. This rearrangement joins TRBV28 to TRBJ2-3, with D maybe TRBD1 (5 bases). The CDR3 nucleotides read TGTGCCAGCAGTGCCAGGGTTAGCACAGATACGCAGTATTTT. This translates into CASSARVSTDTQYF.